The present entry profiles one T cell receptor (beta chain) with its context. These data belong to a study of blood T cell repertoires in COVID-19. The overall study: Spain, Italy and the United States supplied samples that represented acute and convalescent COVID-19. From T cells, B-cell-depleted T cells, or PBMCs came the material, which was cDNA or gDNA.

Assay: immunoSEQ multiplex PCR; the TCRdb copy retains only in-frame clones and omits some. The sample contains some 130,000 clones, about four fifths of which appear only once. Trimming pared 1 base from V and 5 bases from J, leaving 8 bases between. Looked up from germline, CDR1 is SGHTA and CDR2 is FQGTGA. This CDR3 has 13 amino acids. The TCR comes from a man in his forties with active or convalescent COVID-19. The V and J genes are TRBV7-3 and TRBJ1-1; tentative D call: TRBD1 (5 bases). Sequenced input: peripheral blood. The CDR3 DNA reads TGTGCCAGCAGCTTAAAAGGGGTAACTGAAGCTTTCTTT. This sequence encodes CASSLKGVTEAFF.